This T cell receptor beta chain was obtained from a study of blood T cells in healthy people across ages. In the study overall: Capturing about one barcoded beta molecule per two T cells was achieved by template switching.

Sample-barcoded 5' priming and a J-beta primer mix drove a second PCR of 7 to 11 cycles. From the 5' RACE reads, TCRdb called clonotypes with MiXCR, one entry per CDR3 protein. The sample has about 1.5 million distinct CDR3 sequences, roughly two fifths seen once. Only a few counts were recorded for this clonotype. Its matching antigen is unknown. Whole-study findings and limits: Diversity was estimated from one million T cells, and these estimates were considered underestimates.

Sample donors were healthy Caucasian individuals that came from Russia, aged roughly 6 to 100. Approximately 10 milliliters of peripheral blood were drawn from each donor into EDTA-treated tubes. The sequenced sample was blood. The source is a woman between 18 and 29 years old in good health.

The CDR3 here is CASSRDGFRTEAFF. The DNA for the CDR3 is TGTGCCAGCAGCCGAGACGGGTTTAGGACTGAAGCTTTCTTT. The chain joins TRBV3-1 to TRBJ1-1; D gene uncertain. This CDR3 spans 14 amino acids. Looked up from germline, CDR1 is LGHDT and CDR2 is YNNKEL (reference sequence). The germline V and J ends were trimmed by 4 bases and 5 bases, with 14 bases remaining between them. Together with reference TRBV3-1 and TRBJ1-1, the CDR3 gives the full variable domain: DTAVSQTPKYLVTQMGNDKSIKCEQNLGHDTMYWYKQDSKKFLKIMFSYNNKELIINETVPNRFSPKSPDKAHLNLHINSLELGDSAVYFCASSRDGFRTEAFFGQGTRLTVV.